The 28 T cell receptor beta chains listed next were all sequenced from one sample in a study of blood T cell repertoires in COVID-19. Assay used: immunoSEQ multiplex PCR; TCRdb lists only in-frame clones, some missing. The sample lists about 200,000 clones, roughly 87% occurring once. Sequencing input: PBMCs or T cells enriched from blood (not recorded which). These receptors were taken from a woman aged 40 to 49 with acute COVID-19.

The CDR3 sequence: CASSFLPNTGINTGELFF. The CDR3 bases are TGTGCCAGCAGCTTCTTACCGAACACCGGGATCAACACCGGGGAGCTGTTTTTT. This sequence joins TRBV7-8 and TRBJ2-2, with a possible D match to TRBD2 (5 bases). The V gene's germline CDR1 is SGHVS and CDR2 FQNEAQ. V lost 3 bases, J lost 2 bases, and 19 bases lay in between. The CDR3 contains 18 residues.

V and J are TRBV5-1 and TRBJ2-5; TRBD2 matches 10 bases. The germline V gene has CDR1 SGHRS and CDR2 YFSETQ. The CDR3 runs to 14 residues. Germline trimming cut 4 bases from V and 5 bases from J; bases unmatched to any gene: 5. CDR3 protein: CASSPYSGGETQYF. CDR3 bases: TGCGCCAGCAGCCCCTATAGCGGGGGGGAGACCCAGTACTTC.

This clone was picked up one time. This chain connects TRBV29-1 to TRBJ2-5, with D possibly matching TRBD1 (6 bases). The CDR3 runs to 12 residues. The germline gives CDR1 SQVTM, CDR2 ANQGSEA. Trimming shortened V by 4 bases and J by 4 bases, and 10 bases separated the two germline ends. This CDR3 reads CSVGGRGETQYF. The CDR3 bases are TGCAGCGTTGGGGGCAGGGGAGAGACCCAGTACTTC.

The chain joins TRBV6-6 to TRBJ1-3, with a weak D call TRBD1 (6 bases). The CDR3 totals 16 residues. With 1 base removed from V and 8 bases from J, the gap between germline ends came to 18 bases. Germline CDR1 MNHNY, CDR2 SVGAGI (reference sequence). The CDR3 sequence is CASSYWPRTAGDTIYF. In DNA, the CDR3 is TGTGCCAGCAGTTACTGGCCCCGGACAGCCGGGGACACCATATATTTT.

This clone was seen once. The chain couples TRBV18 to TRBJ2-3; 7 nucleotides align to TRBD1. The CDR3 has 14 residues. Germline V gene data show CDR1 as KGHSH and CDR2 as LQKENI. Trimming cost V 4 bases and J 4 bases; bases outside gene matches: 5. The CDR3: CASSRGTGADTQYF. CDR3 nucleotides: TGTGCCAGCTCACGGGGTACAGGGGCAGATACGCAGTATTTT.

The chain combines TRBV19 with TRBJ1-5; possibly TRBD1 for D (5 bases). In germline, CDR1 is LNHDA, CDR2 SQIVND (reference sequence). V was cut by 5 bases and J by 1 base, with 15 bases left in between. The CDR3 extends over 16 amino acids. The CDR3 DNA follows: TGTGCCAGTAGTCCCCGGGGGGGGTCCAGCAATCAGCCCCAGCATTTT. Protein product: CASSPRGGSSNQPQHF.

This clone is a singleton in its sample. Distinct nucleotide sequences in the sample also encode this CDR3. The CDR3 here is CASSPGTSSYEQYF. The CDR3 nucleotides are TGTGCCAGCTCACCAGGGACTAGCTCCTACGAGCAGTACTTC. The chain links TRBV18 to TRBJ2-7; 8 bases line up with TRBD2. The V segment lost 2 bases and the J segment 0 bases; nucleotides outside the gene matches: 0. Germline V gene sequence: CDR1 KGHSH, CDR2 LQKENI. The CDR3 covers 14 residues.

The rearrangement joins TRBV6-4 to TRBJ2-3, with TRBD2 matching over 9 bases. The CDR3 runs 13 residues. Germline V gene sequence: CDR1 MRHNA, CDR2 SNTAGT. The V segment lost 6 bases and the J segment 6 bases; nucleotides outside the gene matches: 4. CDR3 bases: TGTGCCAGCAGACGGACTAGCGCCGATACGCAGTATTTT. Translating it yields CASRRTSADTQYF.

This chain uses TRBV7-9 with TRBJ2-3; 7 nucleotides match TRBD2. Germline CDR1 is SEHNR and CDR2 is FQNEAQ (reference sequence). V gave up 5 bases and J gave up 6 bases; unmatched junction bases: 17. The CDR3 contains 17 residues. The CDR3 spells CASSRLLGGLEADTQYF. The DNA of the CDR3 is TGTGCCAGCAGCCGCCTGCTAGGAGGACTAGAAGCCGATACGCAGTATTTT.

The chain has TRBV7-3 and TRBJ2-1; 14 bases match TRBD2. V was pared by 4 bases and J by 10 bases, with 6 bases of the junction left unmatched. The germline V gene encodes CDR1 SGHTA and CDR2 FQGTGA. The CDR3 extends over 15 amino acids. The CDR3 DNA follows: TGTGCCAGCAGCTACCGGGGACTAGCGGGAGACGAGCAGTTCTTC. This sequence encodes CASSYRGLAGDEQFF.

The J gene is TRBJ2-7, the V gene TRBV3-1 (or the pseudogene TRBV3-2); D gene unclear. Germline V lookup: CDR1 LGHDT, CDR2 YNNKEL (reference sequence). There are 12 residues in the CDR3. Trimming took 3 bases from V and 2 from J, leaving 5 bases between them. The CDR3 DNA sequence: TGTGCCAGCAGCCAGGCCACCTACGAGCAGTACTTC. This encodes CASSQATYEQYF.

This clone appeared once. V gene TRBV5-1 combines with J gene TRBJ2-7; 9 bases are shared with TRBD1. After removal of 4 bases from V and 4 bases from J, the junction contained 12 bases not matched to a gene. The CDR3 covers 16 residues. From germline, CDR1 is SGHRS and CDR2 YFSETQ. CDR3 nucleotide sequence: TGCGCCAGCAGCGTAGGACAGGGGAATCGTGGGTACGAGCAGTACTTC. Translating it yields CASSVGQGNRGYEQYF.

The V and J genes are TRBV2 and TRBJ2-5; D gene unclear. The germline V gene encodes CDR1 SNHLY and CDR2 FYNNEI. The germline V and J ends were trimmed by 10 bases and 1 base, with 7 bases remaining between them. CDR3 length: 11 residues. The CDR3 DNA reads as TGTGCCACGACTGTCCAAGAGACCCAGTACTTC. This codes for CATTVQETQYF.

V and J are TRBV28 and TRBJ2-2, with TRBD1 matching 8 bases. Per the germline V gene, CDR1 is MDHEN and CDR2 is SYDVKM. The CDR3 runs to 14 residues. The ends lost 8 bases at V and 9 bases at J; junction bases unmatched: 11. CDR3 sequence: CASFSGRGRRELFF. The CDR3 nucleotides are TGTGCCAGCTTCTCCGGCAGGGGGCGTAGGGAGCTGTTTTTT.

This clone was seen a single time. The chain carries TRBV9 and TRBJ1-5, with D possibly TRBD1 on 6 matching bases. This CDR3 has 15 amino acids. Looked up from germline, CDR1 is SGDLS and CDR2 is YYNGEE. Trimming removed 0 bases at V and 4 bases at J, with 11 bases between. The CDR3 is CASSVGARGNQPQHF. In DNA, the CDR3 is TGTGCCAGCAGCGTAGGGGCAAGGGGGAATCAGCCCCAGCATTTT.

This clone has a single count. This rearrangement joins TRBV30 to TRBJ2-3; a weak D match, TRBD2 (5 bases). The germline V gene has CDR1 GTSNPN and CDR2 SVGIG (reference sequence). This CDR3 region has 12 residues. V was shortened by 1 base and J by 5 bases, with 7 bases between the two germline ends. DNA for the CDR3: TGTGCCTGGAGTGGGGCGGGAGATACGCAGTATTTT. Translation: CAWSGAGDTQYF.

This clone has a count of ten or more. The chain employs TRBV30 and TRBJ2-1, with no clear D. The CDR3 has 13 residues. The germline V gene has CDR1 GTSNPN and CDR2 SVGIG (reference sequence). V lost 2 bases and J lost 2, with 7 bases in between. This CDR3 is CAWSLAAYNEQFF. For the CDR3, the DNA is TGTGCCTGGAGTCTGGCGGCCTACAATGAGCAGTTCTTC.

The V and J genes are TRBV7-2 and TRBJ2-1; 7 nucleotides line up with TRBD2. The CDR3 extends over 16 amino acids. The J segment lost 5 bases and the V segment lost 5 bases, leaving 12 bases of the junction unmatched. CDR1 and CDR2 (germline): SGHTA, FQGNSA. CDR3 nucleotides: TGTGCCAGCAGCCCCCGCGGGGGTAGCAGCCACAATGAGCAGTTCTTC. The encoded protein is CASSPRGGSSHNEQFF.

The chain carries TRBV7-8 and TRBJ1-1, with 12 bases fitting TRBD1. The CDR3 is 17 residues long. CDR1 SGHVS and CDR2 FQNEAQ come from the germline V gene. The V and J ends lost 3 bases and 4 bases, in that order; junction bases with no gene match: 9. The CDR3 DNA reads TGTGCCAGCAGCTTGGAGGGGACAGGGGGCAGGGGCACTGAAGCTTTCTTT. Protein product: CASSLEGTGGRGTEAFF. Supplemented by reference TRBV7-8 and TRBJ1-1, the full variable domain reads GAGVSQSPRYKVAKRGQDVALRCDPISGHVSLFWYQQALGQGPEFLTYFQNEAQLDKSGLPSDRFFAERPEGSVSTLKIQRTQQEDSAVYLCASSLEGTGGRGTEAFFGQGTRLTVV.

V gene TRBV9 combines with J gene TRBJ2-2, with D possibly matching TRBD1 (6 bases). The CDR3 is 17 amino acids. The germline V and J ends were trimmed by 3 bases and 8 bases, with 23 bases remaining between them. The germline V gene has CDR1 SGDLS and CDR2 YYNGEE. The CDR3 region has the DNA TGTGCCAGCAGCGCACCCGGGGCCAGGGGTCTATGGGGGGAGCTGTTTTTT. Translating gives CASSAPGARGLWGELFF. Using reference TRBV9 and TRBJ2-2 for the parts outside the CDR3, the full variable domain is DSGVTQTPKHLITATGQRVTLRCSPRSGDLSVYWYQQSLDQGLQFLIQYYNGEERAKGNILERFSAQQFPDLHSELNLSSLELGDSALYFCASSAPGARGLWGELFFGEGSRLTVL.

The chain carries TRBV5-4 and TRBJ1-3; 9 nucleotides line up with TRBD1. The CDR3 has 15 residues. V gave up 4 bases and J gave up 5 bases; unmatched junction bases: 7. CDR1 is SGHNT, CDR2 YYREEE, per germline (reference sequence). CDR3 DNA: TGTGCCAGCAGCCCCCGGACAGGGGAGAGAAACACCATATATTTT. This translates into CASSPRTGERNTIYF.

The V and J genes are TRBV10-3 and TRBJ2-7; the D gene is possibly TRBD2 (8 bases). Germline V gene sequence: CDR1 ENHRY, CDR2 SYGVKD. The CDR3 length is 14 residues. Between the trimmed V and J ends, which lost 5 bases and 2 bases, there was a span of 13 bases. CDR3 coding DNA: TGTGCCATCAGTCGGGAGGGGGCCACCTACGAGCAGTACTTC. Protein: CAISREGATYEQYF.

The genes are TRBV28 and TRBJ2-1, with 7 bases fitting TRBD1. The V gene's germline CDR1 is MDHEN and CDR2 SYDVKM. V lost 4 bases to trimming and J lost 4 bases; unmatched junction nucleotides: 4. This CDR3 has 14 amino acids. CDR3 amino acids: CASSYGTEYNEQFF. CDR3 DNA: TGTGCCAGCAGTTACGGGACAGAATACAATGAGCAGTTCTTC. Complete variable domain (other parts from reference TRBV28 and TRBJ2-1): DVKVTQSSRYLVKRTGEKVFLECVQDMDHENMFWYRQDPGLGLRLIYFSYDVKMKEKGDIPEGYSVSREKKERFSLILESASTNQTSMYLCASSYGTEYNEQFFGPGTRLTVL.

The J gene is TRBJ1-3, the V gene TRBV11-1; D is uncertain. V dropped 3 bases and J dropped 0 bases, with 6 bases sitting between them. Germline values: CDR1 SGHAT, CDR2 FQDESV (reference sequence). This CDR3 spans 14 amino acids. The CDR3: CASSFRDSGNTIYF. CDR3 nucleotides: TGTGCCAGCAGCTTTCGGGACTCTGGAAACACCATATATTTT.

As for this clone: A junction end diverges from the germline sequence, so it may reflect a read error. The gene calls are TRBV19 and TRBJ1-5, with 7 bases that match TRBD1. CDR1 is LNHDA, CDR2 SQIVND, per germline (reference sequence). The CDR3 spans 13 residues. The CDR3 region has the DNA TGTGCCAGTAGTCCTCGGGACAGTCAGGCCCAGCATTTT. Its protein is CASSPRDSQAQHF.

The chain is built from TRBV30 and TRBJ2-3, with TRBD2 matching 13 bases. The V gene end was trimmed by 0 bases and the J gene end by 0 bases; junction bases not matched to a gene: 6. Germline-derived CDR1 and CDR2 are GTSNPN and SVGIG (reference sequence). The CDR3 is 18 amino acids. The CDR3: CAWSVLLAGGMSTDTQYF. CDR3 DNA sequence: TGTGCCTGGAGTGTACTACTAGCGGGGGGGATGAGCACAGATACGCAGTATTTT.

This chain connects TRBV4-2 to TRBJ2-5, with 10 nucleotides matching TRBD2. This CDR3 contains 16 residues. V gave up 0 bases and J gave up 5 bases; unmatched junction bases: 6. CDR1 is LGHNA and CDR2 is YNFKEQ in the germline V gene. This chain's CDR3 is CASSQERAGGMETQYF. Written as DNA, the CDR3 is TGTGCCAGCAGCCAAGAGAGAGCGGGGGGGATGGAGACCCAGTACTTC.

The chain couples TRBV4-1 to TRBJ2-4, with a tentative D call TRBD2 (6 bases). Germline CDR1 MGHRA, CDR2 YSYEKL. The CDR3 is 19 amino acids. V lost 4 bases, J lost 0 bases, and 22 bases lay in between. The CDR3, as DNA: TGCGCCAGCAGCCCCCGCGGGGAACTGGCACTGTTAGCCAAAAACATTCAGTACTTC. This sequence encodes CASSPRGELALLAKNIQYF.